The 25 T cell receptor beta chains listed next were all sequenced from one sample in a study of persistence of HIV-infected CD4 T cells (dated by TCRdb to about 2020). The immunoSEQ hsTCRB assay version 4 in survey mode was used to sequence TCRbeta repertoires from genomic DNA. Here the immuneACCESS table is served through TCRdb, limited to in-frame sequences with V and J called. Missing clones are a known gap in these copies; in checked studies unresolved V genes cover under half, and the rest lacks a known reason. Counted in this sample were 40,000 to 55,000 clones; about 87% of them appeared once. The top ten constitute roughly 0.45% of the sample. What the treatment or condition label conveys for this sample: suppressive antiretroviral therapy. Cells were stimulated with anti-CD3/anti-CD28 magnetic beads as a nonspecific positive control representing the CD4+ T cell repertoire. Responding CD4+ T cells were sorted on the basis of upregulation of both CD40 ligand and CD69.

Antigens of these TCRs are unknown. This material consisted of CD4+ T cells sorted from PBMCs after approximately 20-hour stimulation, taken from a patient who received antiretroviral therapy. The label giving this sample's cell subset or site can be read as: CD40L+CD69+ CD4 T cells responding to anti-CD3/anti-CD28 beads, representing the overall repertoire. These receptors were collected from an adult woman with HIV who was CMV-seropositive.

This clone has only one observation. This chain links TRBV19 with TRBJ1-2; 9 nucleotides line up with TRBD1. Germline assignment: CDR1 LNHDA and CDR2 SQIVND (reference sequence). V shed 7 bases and J 7 bases; nucleotides not matched to a gene: 10. The CDR3 is made up of 14 amino acids. The CDR3 loop is CASNYGQGFIGYTF. For the CDR3, the DNA is TGTGCCAGTAACTACGGACAGGGGTTCATTGGCTACACCTTC.

This clone was counted a few times. The rearrangement uses TRBV5-8 and TRBJ1-6; no clear D gene. This CDR3 spans 15 amino acids. The V end was cut by 2 bases, the J end by 7 bases, with 13 bases between. Germline V CDR1 and CDR2: SGHTS, YDEGEE. For the CDR3, the DNA is TGTGCCAGCAGCTTAGGAGGGTTCGAGAATTCACCCCTCCACTTT. Translated: CASSLGGFENSPLHF.

This clone was seen a single time. The chain combines TRBV6-6 with TRBJ1-1; a possible D gene is TRBD1 (5 bases). V shed 5 bases and J shed 2 bases, with 15 bases lying between them. The CDR3 totals 15 residues. Germline CDR1 reads MNHNY; CDR2 reads SVGAGI (reference sequence). CDR3 bases: TGTGCCAGCAGTACCCCCCGGGACTCTAACACTGAAGCTTTCTTT. It is translated as CASSTPRDSNTEAFF.

This clone appeared a few times. V is TRBV10-3 and J is TRBJ1-2; D is ambiguous. V was clipped by 4 bases and J by 4 bases, with 16 bases between them. CDR1 is ENHRY and CDR2 is SYGVKD in the germline V gene. CDR3 length equals 15 residues. As DNA, the CDR3 is TGTGCCATCAGTGGGGAGGCAGCACGGGGCTATGGCTACACCTTC. Protein product: CAISGEAARGYGYTF.

The chain recombines TRBV6-5 with TRBJ2-7, with D maybe TRBD1 (5 bases). Between the trimmed V and J ends, which lost 6 bases and 0 bases, there was a span of 15 bases. The CDR3 is 15 residues long. CDR1 is MNHEY, CDR2 SVGAGI, per germline. DNA of the CDR3: TGTGCCAGCAGCTGGACACGCTCTACCTCCTACGAGCAGTACTTC. This sequence encodes CASSWTRSTSYEQYF.

The chain couples TRBV6-1 to TRBJ2-4, with a weak D call TRBD2 (6 bases). Between the trimmed V and J ends, which lost 3 bases and 8 bases, there was a span of 11 bases. Germline loops: CDR1 MNHNS, CDR2 SASEGT. This CDR3 has 13 amino acids. CDR3 DNA: TGTGCCAGCAGTGAGACCCGGAGGGACATTCAGTACTTC. Translation: CASSETRRDIQYF.

The J gene is TRBJ1-1, the V gene TRBV27; the match to TRBD1 covers 10 bases. In germline, CDR1 is MNHEY, CDR2 SMNVEV (reference sequence). V trimming: 4 bases; J trimming: 4 bases; junction bases outside the gene matches: 6. The CDR3 totals 15 residues. The CDR3, as DNA: TGTGCCAGCAGTTCCCTCGGGACAGGGGTCACTGAAGCTTTCTTT. As protein: CASSSLGTGVTEAFF.

The rearrangement uses TRBV6-4 and TRBJ2-3, with unresolved D. V gave up 0 bases and J gave up 0 bases, with 7 bases separating them. CDR3 size: 15 residues. Germline values: CDR1 MRHNA, CDR2 SNTAGT. CDR3 loop: CASSDSPASTDTQYF. The CDR3 region has the DNA TGTGCCAGCAGTGACTCGCCAGCGAGCACAGATACGCAGTATTTT.

The rearrangement uses TRBV3-1 (or the pseudogene TRBV3-2) and TRBJ2-7; 9 bases fit TRBD1. After removal of 4 bases from V and 6 bases from J, the junction contained 7 bases not matched to a gene. From germline, CDR1 is LGHDT and CDR2 YNNKEL (reference sequence). The CDR3 has 14 residues. The CDR3 here is CASSPQGARTEQYV. The CDR3 DNA is TGTGCCAGCAGCCCACAGGGGGCTAGAACCGAGCAGTACGTC.

The chain uses TRBV18 and TRBJ1-1; TRBD1 might be the D (5 bases). CDR1 and CDR2 (germline): KGHSH, LQKENI. V shed 4 bases and J shed 2 bases, with 17 bases lying between them. The CDR3 spans 16 residues. The CDR3 nucleotides read TGTGCCAGCTCACGCCCGATTAAGGGGCAAAACACTGAAGCTTTCTTT. Its translation is CASSRPIKGQNTEAFF.

The chain couples TRBV5-1 to TRBJ1-5, with 7 bases aligning to TRBD1. Germline assignment: CDR1 SGHRS and CDR2 YFSETQ. V trimming: 0 bases; J trimming: 3 bases; junction bases outside the gene matches: 6. The length of the CDR3 is 16 residues. The CDR3 nucleotides are TGCGCCAGCAGCTTGGGGGACAGACCTTACAATCAGCCCCAGCATTTT. This codes for CASSLGDRPYNQPQHF.

This clone came up once. The chain recombines TRBV3-1 (or the pseudogene TRBV3-2) with TRBJ2-3; tentative D call: TRBD1 (6 bases). The germline V gene encodes CDR1 LGHDT and CDR2 YNNKEL (reference sequence). This CDR3 has 14 amino acids. Trimming took 1 base from V and 7 from J, leaving 12 bases between them. The CDR3 DNA is TGTGCCAGCAGCCAAGTAGGGGGAAGGTATACGCAGTATTTT. Amino acid sequence: CASSQVGGRYTQYF.

The chain has TRBV7-3 and TRBJ2-5; 12 nucleotides match TRBD2. CDR1 and CDR2 (germline): SGHTA, FQGTGA. The CDR3 extends over 16 amino acids. The ends lost 0 bases at V and 4 bases at J; junction bases unmatched: 3. CDR3: CASSLTTSGGGETQYF. The CDR3 bases are TGTGCCAGCAGCTTAACGACTAGCGGGGGAGGAGAGACCCAGTACTTC.

V and J are TRBV19 and TRBJ1-5, with 9 bases aligning to TRBD1. The CDR3 has 16 residues. Germline CDR1 LNHDA, CDR2 SQIVND (reference sequence). V lost 5 bases to trimming and J lost 5 bases; unmatched junction nucleotides: 10. The CDR3 sequence: CASSYAGTGSHQPQHF. The CDR3 DNA reads as TGTGCCAGTAGTTACGCCGGGACAGGGTCACATCAGCCCCAGCATTTT. Full variable domain (outside the CDR3, taken from reference TRBV19 and TRBJ1-5): DGGITQSPKYLFRKEGQNVTLSCEQNLNHDAMYWYRQDPGQGLRLIYYSQIVNDFQKGDIAEGYSVSREKKESFPLTVTSAQKNPTAFYLCASSYAGTGSHQPQHFGDGTRLSIL.

The table lists this clone with a count of one. The chain couples TRBV9 to TRBJ2-7; 7 bases align to TRBD1. V lost 0 bases to trimming and J lost 3 bases; unmatched junction nucleotides: 9. The CDR3 has 16 amino acids. Germline lookup yields CDR1 SGDLS and CDR2 YYNGEE. This chain's CDR3 is CASSVVGQGVLYEQYV. As DNA, the CDR3 is TGTGCCAGCAGCGTAGTAGGCCAGGGGGTGCTCTACGAGCAGTACGTC.

This chain links TRBV9 with TRBJ1-6; TRBD1 is a possible D gene (5 bases). Trimming stripped 0 bases from V and 9 bases from J, with 22 bases between. The CDR3 covers 18 residues. Germline lookup yields CDR1 SGDLS and CDR2 YYNGEE. CDR3 DNA: TGTGCCAGCAGCGTAGAGGTTTCGGCGGGGGGTATTGTTTCACCCCTCCACTTT. Translation gives CASSVEVSAGGIVSPLHF.

The gene calls are TRBV4-1 and TRBJ1-5; D gene unclear. This CDR3 has 15 amino acids. Germline V CDR1 and CDR2: MGHRA, YSYEKL. Trimming took 4 bases from V and 5 from J, leaving 15 bases between them. The CDR3 DNA reads TGCGCCAGCAGCCGAGACTGGAGTATTGATCAGCCCCAGCATTTT. Translating it yields CASSRDWSIDQPQHF.

The V call is TRBV18, the J call TRBJ1-1; D is ambiguous. The CDR3 totals 13 residues. The germline CDR1 and CDR2 sequences are KGHSH and LQKENI. V dropped 3 bases and J dropped 1 base, with 6 bases sitting between them. The CDR3 here is CASSPQKNTEAFF. The DNA for the CDR3 is TGTGCCAGCTCACCTCAAAAGAACACTGAAGCTTTCTTT.

The chain is built from TRBV15 and TRBJ2-3, with D perhaps matching TRBD1 (6 bases). The CDR3 extends over 15 amino acids. With 0 bases removed from V and 3 bases from J, the gap between germline ends came to 10 bases. Germline assignment: CDR1 LNHNV and CDR2 YYDKDF (reference sequence). This CDR3 is CATSRDPTGTDTQYF. CDR3 DNA: TGTGCCACCAGCAGAGACCCCACAGGGACAGATACGCAGTATTTT.

The chain has TRBV3-1 (or the pseudogene TRBV3-2) and TRBJ2-2; D gene unclear. V lost 1 base and J 5 bases, leaving 2 bases between the germline ends. There are 12 residues in the CDR3. Germline lookup yields CDR1 LGHDT and CDR2 YNNKEL (reference sequence). The CDR3 region is CASSQVTGELFF. CDR3 bases: TGTGCCAGCAGCCAAGTGACCGGGGAGCTGTTTTTT.

V is TRBV20-1 and J is TRBJ2-3; tentatively, D is TRBD2 (5 bases). From germline, CDR1 is DFQATT and CDR2 SNEGSKA (reference sequence). The CDR3 covers 15 residues. V was cut by 3 bases and J by 0 bases, with 13 bases left in between. CDR3 sequence reads: CSASSPLASTDTQYF. The DNA of the CDR3 is TGCAGTGCTAGTTCCCCTCTAGCTAGCACAGATACGCAGTATTTT.

The sample holds one count of this clone. V gene TRBV11-3 combines with J gene TRBJ2-4; TRBD1 agrees at 9 bases. V lost 1 base, J lost 8 bases, and 6 bases stayed unmatched. CDR3 length equals 15 residues. CDR1 SGHNT and CDR2 YENEEA come from the germline V gene. In DNA form, the CDR3 reads TGTGCCAGCAGCTTAGGGGGACAGGGAAGGGACATTCAGTACTTC. This gives the protein CASSLGGQGRDIQYF.

Points on this clone: Other DNA sequences in the same sample also yield this CDR3. The chain couples TRBV5-1 to TRBJ2-7, with 11 bases matching TRBD1. This CDR3 is built from 14 residues. Losses at the gene ends were 4 bases for V and 2 bases for J; bases not matched to a gene: 2. CDR1 and CDR2 (germline): SGHRS, YFSETQ. The CDR3 bases are TGCGCCAGCAGCCCGGGACAGGGGGCCTACGAGCAGTACTTC. It codes for CASSPGQGAYEQYF. The full variable domain, rest sourced from reference TRBV5-1 and TRBJ2-7, is KAGVTQTPRYLIKTRGQQVTLSCSPISGHRSVSWYQQTPGQGLQFLFEYFSETQRNKGNFPGRFSGRQFSNSRSEMNVSTLELGDSALYLCASSPGQGAYEQYFGPGTRLTVT.

V usage is TRBV27 and J usage is TRBJ1-2; D perhaps matches TRBD1 (5 bases). The CDR3 length is 14 residues. Germline V CDR1 and CDR2: MNHEY, SMNVEV (reference sequence). V dropped 0 bases and J dropped 3 bases, with 8 bases sitting between them. The DNA for the CDR3 is TGTGCCAGCAGTTTATCGTGGGGGGACTATGGCTACACCTTC. It specifies CASSLSWGDYGYTF.

This chain connects TRBV6-1 to TRBJ1-3; D is ambiguous. CDR1 MNHNS and CDR2 SASEGT come from the germline V gene. This CDR3 is built from 15 residues. The V end lost 1 base, the J end lost 0 bases, and 7 bases lay between the germline ends. CDR3 nucleotide sequence: TGTGCCAGCAGTGAAGGCGGGTTCTCTGGAAACACCATATATTTT. The encoded protein is CASSEGGFSGNTIYF.